This TCR beta chain was captured by sequencing in a study of human T cells and chemical hapten exposure (dated by TCRdb to 2020 to 2022). General notes on the study: For sensitization, 2% DPC in acetone was applied to a 2 cm by 2 cm area of upper inner arm skin. Blood for TCR sequencing was provided by twenty-nine alopecia patients at one to four time points (pre-sensitization, 2, 6 and 24 weeks). Libraries were pooled for sequencing, and variation in per-sample TCR yields was attributed mainly to small differences in library volumes within the pool. This study followed changes in the peripheral blood TCR repertoire in vivo during primary and secondary sensitization of alopecia patients to the hapten diphenylcyclopropenone (DPC). Patch tests used Finn chambers with 0.01% DPC on the upper back, scored after 6 days by International Contact Dermatitis Research Group standards. Throughout the roughly 25-week study period, patients were also given weekly therapeutic DPC doses on the scalp. Patient blood was sampled pre-sensitization (week 0) and at 2, 6 and about 24 weeks after DPC sensitization. The patient cohort, mostly female, included alopecia areata with under or over 50% scalp involvement, alopecia totalis and alopecia universalis. Paper-wide results and their limitations: Compared with pre-sensitization or healthy control sets, expanded TCRs formed significantly more large CDR3 similarity clusters, which is consistent with antigen-driven responses. Patch test score was positively correlated with the number of PT1 expanded TCRs, with significance at thresholds 8, 16 and 32 but not at 4. No change with DPC sensitization was found in the number of TCRs above 1 in 1000 frequency, and no evidence of global repertoire structure alterations was found. Alopecia, a presumed autoimmune disease, was present in all patients, so the immune response of the patients might differ from that of healthy individuals. Repeated subsampling changed both the strength of the expansion versus patch-test correlation and the threshold at which that correlation became significant.

Library preparation was by RACE. For sequencing, a NextSeq 500 was employed. During library preparation, unique molecular identifiers were attached to individual cDNA molecules so that TCRs could be counted quantitatively and reproducibly. Each blood RNA sample was used to sequence both TCR alpha and TCR beta chains. For the original study's pipeline: Samples had a median of 95,638 TCRs, with a range from about 23,224 to 750,000. The Decombinator software suite was used to annotate the V, J and CDR3 of the TCR reads. Every sample was subsampled to the same number of TCRs (28,000) for the PS versus PT1 abundance plots. Expanded TCRs were defined as absent before sensitization and observed at least eight times at the 2-week time point. TCRdb passed the public sequencing reads through fastp at Q25 and MiXCR, retaining productive beta sequences. Entries are consolidated by CDR3 protein sequence, retaining the most common genes and DNA. The V and J calls reflect TCRdb's pipeline rather than the authors' work. The sample includes about 160,000 distinct CDR3 sequences, with around a quarter observed a single time. The ten largest clones represent 2.1% of the sample.

This sample's time point label indicates: patch test 3, about 24 weeks after DPC sensitization. What this sample's treatment or condition label stands for: therapeutic diphenylcyclopropenone sensitization with weekly scalp DPC. At every patch-test visit, the blood draw took place before the patch test was put on. To be eligible, patients had to be aged 18 to 70, diagnosed with alopecia and judged suitable for DPC therapy, while pregnant patients were excluded. Unfractionated whole blood was collected in Tempus Blood RNA tubes, and total RNA was extracted from that blood. Spanning cysteine to phenylalanine, the CDR3 consists of 16 amino acids. Only CDR3 DNA is held: 48 bases, read in frame from base 1. For CDR1 and CDR2, the germline V gene lists SGHAT and FQNNGV. Trimming removed 5 bases from V and 1 base from J, leaving 17 bases between the germline ends. To note about this clonotype: Its antigen target is currently unknown. The record has no base qualities; no much larger clone is one base away.

The chain links TRBV11-2 with TRBJ2-5; the D gene cannot be resolved reliably. The specimen comprised whole blood, sampled in connection with sensitization to the hapten diphenylcyclopropenone (DPC). This receptor was identified in a woman aged 18-35 years with alopecia areata. Some clones in this sample may be carry-over from other donors' samples. At the DNA level, the sequence is TGTGCCAGCAGCCCACGCCGATCGGGCGTCCAAGAGACCCAGTACTTC. It is translated as CASSPRRSGVQETQYF.